This record concerns one T cell receptor beta chain sequence. These data come from a study of blood T cell repertoires in COVID-19. The table came from immunoSEQ multiplex PCR; TCRdb's copy has only in-frame clones and leaves some out. Here the sample spans about 65,000 clones, about 94% being singletons. Germline CDR1 reads SNHLY; CDR2 reads FYNNEI. The CDR3 loop spans 16 amino acids. After removal of 5 bases from V and 0 bases from J, the junction contained 5 bases not matched to a gene. This rearrangement joins TRBV2 to TRBJ1-4; TRBD1 matches at 8 bases. The origin of this receptor is a man between 65 and 80 years old with active COVID-19. The sample consisted of peripheral blood. The CDR3 reads CASSRDRPATNEKLFF. As DNA, the CDR3 is TGTGCCAGCAGTAGGGACAGGCCTGCAACTAATGAAAAACTGTTTTTT.